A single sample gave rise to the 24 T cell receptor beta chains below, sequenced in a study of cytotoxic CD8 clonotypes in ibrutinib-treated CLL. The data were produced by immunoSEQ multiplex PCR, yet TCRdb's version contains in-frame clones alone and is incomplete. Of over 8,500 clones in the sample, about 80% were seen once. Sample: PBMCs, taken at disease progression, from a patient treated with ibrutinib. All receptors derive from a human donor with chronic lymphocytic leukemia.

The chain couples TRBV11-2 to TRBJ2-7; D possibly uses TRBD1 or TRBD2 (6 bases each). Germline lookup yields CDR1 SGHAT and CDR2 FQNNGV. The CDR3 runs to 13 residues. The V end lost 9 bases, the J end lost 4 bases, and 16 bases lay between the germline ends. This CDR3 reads CASSGGWFYEQYF. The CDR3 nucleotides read TGTGCCAGTTCCGGGGGCTGGTTTTACGAGCAGTACTTC.

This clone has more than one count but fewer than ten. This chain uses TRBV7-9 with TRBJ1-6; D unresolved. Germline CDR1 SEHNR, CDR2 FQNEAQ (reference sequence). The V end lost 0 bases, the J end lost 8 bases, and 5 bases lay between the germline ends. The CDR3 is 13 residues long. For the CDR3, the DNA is TGTGCCAGCAGCTTAGCGCGAGATTCACCCCTCCACTTT. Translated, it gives CASSLARDSPLHF.

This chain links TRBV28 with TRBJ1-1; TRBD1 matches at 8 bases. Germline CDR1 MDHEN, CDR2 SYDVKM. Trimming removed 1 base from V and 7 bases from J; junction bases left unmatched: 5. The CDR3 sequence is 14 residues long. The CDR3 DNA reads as TGTGCCAGCAGTTTATCCTACAGGGGGTATGAAGCTTTCTTT. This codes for CASSLSYRGYEAFF.

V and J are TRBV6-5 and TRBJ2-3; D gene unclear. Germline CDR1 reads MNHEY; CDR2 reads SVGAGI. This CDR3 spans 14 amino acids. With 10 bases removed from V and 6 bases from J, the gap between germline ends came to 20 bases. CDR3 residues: CATKLALAWDTQYF. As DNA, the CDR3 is TGTGCCACAAAACTCGCCCTGGCCTGGGATACGCAGTATTTT.

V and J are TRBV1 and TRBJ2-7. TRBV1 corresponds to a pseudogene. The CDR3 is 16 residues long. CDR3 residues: CTSSQDGPYGAYEQYF. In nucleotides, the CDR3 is TGCACCAGCAGCCAAGATGGACCTTACGGTGCCTACGAGCAGTACTTC.

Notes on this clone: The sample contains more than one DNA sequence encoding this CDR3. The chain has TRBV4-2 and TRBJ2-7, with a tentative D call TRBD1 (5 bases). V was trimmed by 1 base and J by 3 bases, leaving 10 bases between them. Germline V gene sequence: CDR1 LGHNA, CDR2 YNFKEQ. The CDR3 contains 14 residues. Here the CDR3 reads CASSQGQGVYEQYF. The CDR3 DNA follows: TGTGCCAGCAGCCAAGGGCAGGGCGTCTACGAGCAGTACTTC.

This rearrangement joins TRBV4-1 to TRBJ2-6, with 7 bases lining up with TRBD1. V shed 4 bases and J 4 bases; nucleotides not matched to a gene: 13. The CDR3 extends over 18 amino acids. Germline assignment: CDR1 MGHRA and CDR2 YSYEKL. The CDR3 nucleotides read TGCGCCAGCAGCCTAACCCTGACAGGGCCTTCGGGGGCCAACGTCCTGACTTTC. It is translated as CASSLTLTGPSGANVLTF.

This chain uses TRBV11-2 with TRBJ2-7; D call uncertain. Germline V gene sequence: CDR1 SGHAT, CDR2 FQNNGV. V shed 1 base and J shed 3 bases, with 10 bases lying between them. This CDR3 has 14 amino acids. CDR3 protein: CASSLVAGDYEQYF. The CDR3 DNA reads TGTGCCAGCAGCTTAGTCGCAGGCGACTACGAGCAGTACTTC.

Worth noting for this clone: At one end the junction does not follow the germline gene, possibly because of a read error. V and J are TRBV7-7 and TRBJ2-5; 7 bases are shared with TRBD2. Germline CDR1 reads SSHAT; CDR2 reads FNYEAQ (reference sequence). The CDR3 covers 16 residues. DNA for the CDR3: TGTGCTAGCAGCTTGGGGGGACGGACTAGGCACGAGACCCAGTACTTC. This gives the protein CASSLGGRTRHETQYF.

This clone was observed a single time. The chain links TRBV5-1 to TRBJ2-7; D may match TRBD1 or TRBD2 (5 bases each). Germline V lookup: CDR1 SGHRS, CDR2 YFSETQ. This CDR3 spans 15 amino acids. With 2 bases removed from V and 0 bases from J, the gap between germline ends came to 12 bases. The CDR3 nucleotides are TGCGCCAGCAGCTTTTTTCGGGACGGCTCCTACGAGCAGTACTTC. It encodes CASSFFRDGSYEQYF.

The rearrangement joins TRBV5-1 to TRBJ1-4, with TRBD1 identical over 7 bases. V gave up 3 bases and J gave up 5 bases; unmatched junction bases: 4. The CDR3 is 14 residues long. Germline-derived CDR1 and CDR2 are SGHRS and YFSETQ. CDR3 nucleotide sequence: TGCGCCAGCAGCTCGACAGGGAGAAATGAAAAACTGTTTTTT. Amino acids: CASSSTGRNEKLFF.

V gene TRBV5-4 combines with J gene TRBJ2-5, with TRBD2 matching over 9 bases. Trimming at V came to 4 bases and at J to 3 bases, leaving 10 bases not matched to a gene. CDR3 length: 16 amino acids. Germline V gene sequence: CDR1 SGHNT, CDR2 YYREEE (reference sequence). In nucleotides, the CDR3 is TGTGCCAGCAGCCTCGCGATTAGCGGGGGAGAAGAGACCCAGTACTTC. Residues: CASSLAISGGEETQYF.

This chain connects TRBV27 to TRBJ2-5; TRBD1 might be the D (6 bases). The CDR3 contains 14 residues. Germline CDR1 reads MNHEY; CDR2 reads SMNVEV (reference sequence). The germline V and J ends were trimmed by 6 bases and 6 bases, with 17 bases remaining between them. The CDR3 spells CASSLQGGWQTQYF. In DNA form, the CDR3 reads TGTGCCAGCAGCCTCCAAGGGGGTTGGCAGACCCAGTACTTC.

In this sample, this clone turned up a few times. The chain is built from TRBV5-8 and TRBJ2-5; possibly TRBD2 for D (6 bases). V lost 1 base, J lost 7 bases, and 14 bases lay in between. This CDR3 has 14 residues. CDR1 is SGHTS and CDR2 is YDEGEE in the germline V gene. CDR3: CASSLKAGTGTQYF. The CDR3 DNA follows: TGTGCCAGCAGCTTGAAAGCGGGCACTGGGACCCAGTACTTC.

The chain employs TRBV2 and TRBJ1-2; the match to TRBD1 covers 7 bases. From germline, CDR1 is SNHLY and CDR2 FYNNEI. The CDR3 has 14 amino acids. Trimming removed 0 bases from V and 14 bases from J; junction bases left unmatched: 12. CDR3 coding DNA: TGTGCCAGCAGTGAAGCGCTTCAGGGGGGAGGTGGGACCTTC. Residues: CASSEALQGGGGTF.

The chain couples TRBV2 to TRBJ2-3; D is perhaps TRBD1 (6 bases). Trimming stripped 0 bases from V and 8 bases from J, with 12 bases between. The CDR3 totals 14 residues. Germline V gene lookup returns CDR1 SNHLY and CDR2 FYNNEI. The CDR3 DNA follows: TGTGCCAGCAGTGAAGCGCATCGAGGGGGTACGCAGTATTTT. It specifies CASSEAHRGGTQYF.

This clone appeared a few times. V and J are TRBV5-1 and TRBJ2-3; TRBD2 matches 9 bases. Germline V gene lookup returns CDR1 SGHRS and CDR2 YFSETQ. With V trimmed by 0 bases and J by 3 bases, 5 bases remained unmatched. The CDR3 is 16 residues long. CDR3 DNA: TGCGCCAGCAGCTTGGCGGGCGGGGGGGCAACAGATACGCAGTATTTT. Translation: CASSLAGGGATDTQYF.

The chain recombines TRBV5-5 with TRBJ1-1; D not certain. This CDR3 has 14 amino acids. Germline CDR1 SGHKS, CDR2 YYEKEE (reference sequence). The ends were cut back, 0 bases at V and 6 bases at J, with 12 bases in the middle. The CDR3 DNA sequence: TGTGCCAGCAGCTTGGGGAGGCGGTACCCTGAAGCTTTCTTT. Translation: CASSLGRRYPEAFF.

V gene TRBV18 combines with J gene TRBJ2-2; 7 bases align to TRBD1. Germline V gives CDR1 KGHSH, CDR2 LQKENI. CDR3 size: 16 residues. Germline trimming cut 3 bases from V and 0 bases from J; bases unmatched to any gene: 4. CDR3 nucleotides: TGTGCCAGCTCACCTTCCGACAGGGCGAACACCGGGGAGCTGTTTTTT. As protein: CASSPSDRANTGELFF.

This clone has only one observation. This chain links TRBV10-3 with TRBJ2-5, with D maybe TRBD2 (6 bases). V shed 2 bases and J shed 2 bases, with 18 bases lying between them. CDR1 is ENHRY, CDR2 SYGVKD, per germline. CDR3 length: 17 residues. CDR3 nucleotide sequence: TGTGCCATCAGTGAGGTGGATGGGGGAGGAGTTCAAGAGACCCAGTACTTC. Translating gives CAISEVDGGGVQETQYF.

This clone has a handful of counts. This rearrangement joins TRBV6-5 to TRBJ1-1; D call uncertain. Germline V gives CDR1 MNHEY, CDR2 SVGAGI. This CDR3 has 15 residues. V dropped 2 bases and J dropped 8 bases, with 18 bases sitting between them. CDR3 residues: CASSYKASGVWEAFF. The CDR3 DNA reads TGTGCCAGCAGTTACAAGGCTTCCGGGGTATGGGAAGCTTTCTTT.

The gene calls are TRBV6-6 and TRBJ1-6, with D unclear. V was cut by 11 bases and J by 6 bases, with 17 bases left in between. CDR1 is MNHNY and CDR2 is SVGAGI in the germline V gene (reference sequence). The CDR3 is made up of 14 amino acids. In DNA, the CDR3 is TGTGCCCGCTCCGCCGACGGTTTTAATTCACCCCTCCACTTT. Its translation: CARSADGFNSPLHF.

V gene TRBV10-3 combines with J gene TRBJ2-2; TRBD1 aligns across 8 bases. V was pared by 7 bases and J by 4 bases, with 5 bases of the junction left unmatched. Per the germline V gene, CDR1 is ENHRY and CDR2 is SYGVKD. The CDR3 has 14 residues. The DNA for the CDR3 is TGTGCCATCACAGGGGGCGCGGGCACCGGGGAGCTGTTTTTT. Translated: CAITGGAGTGELFF.

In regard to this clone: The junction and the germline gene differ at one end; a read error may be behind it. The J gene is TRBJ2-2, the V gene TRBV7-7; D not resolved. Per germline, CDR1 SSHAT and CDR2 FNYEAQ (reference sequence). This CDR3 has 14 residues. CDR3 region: CASSRETLTGELFF. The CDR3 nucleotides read TGTGCTAGCAGCCGCGAGACACTCACCGGGGAGCTGTTTTTT. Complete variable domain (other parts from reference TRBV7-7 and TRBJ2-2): GAGVSQSPRYKVTKRGQDVTLRCDPISSHATLYWYQQALGQGPEFLTYFNYEAQPDKSGLPSDRFSAERPEGSISTLTIQRTEQRDSAMYRCASSRETLTGELFFGEGSRLTVL.